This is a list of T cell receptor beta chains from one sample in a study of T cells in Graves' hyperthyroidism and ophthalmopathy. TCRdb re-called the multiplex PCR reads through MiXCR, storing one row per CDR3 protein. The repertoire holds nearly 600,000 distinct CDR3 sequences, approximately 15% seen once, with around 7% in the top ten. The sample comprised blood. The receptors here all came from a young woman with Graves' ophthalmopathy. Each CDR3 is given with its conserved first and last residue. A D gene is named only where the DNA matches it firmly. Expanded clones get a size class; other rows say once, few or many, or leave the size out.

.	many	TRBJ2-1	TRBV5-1	CASQGTGDSYNEQFF	TGCGCCAGCCAGGGCACGGGGGACTCCTACAATGAGCAGTTCTTC
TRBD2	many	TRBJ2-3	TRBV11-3	CASSLGAGGPDTQYF	TGTGCCAGCAGCTTAGGGGCGGGAGGCCCAGATACGCAGTATTTT
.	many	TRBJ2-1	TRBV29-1	CSARAGNYNEQFF	TGCAGCGCTCGGGCGGGAAACTACAATGAGCAGTTCTTC
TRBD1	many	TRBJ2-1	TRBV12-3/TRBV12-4	CASSTDRVTEFF	TGTGCCAGCAGTACCGACAGGGTGACGGAGTTCTTC
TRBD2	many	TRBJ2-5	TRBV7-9	CASSLGTSGSKETQYF	TGTGCCAGCAGCTTAGGGACTAGCGGGAGCAAAGAGACCCAGTACTTC
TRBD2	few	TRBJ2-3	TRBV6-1	CASSTSGRQDTQYF	TGTGCCAGCAGTACTAGCGGGAGGCAGGATACGCAGTATTTT
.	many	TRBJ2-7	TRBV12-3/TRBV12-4	CASSRTATYEQYF	TGTGCCAGCAGCCGGACGGCCACCTACGAGCAGTACTTC
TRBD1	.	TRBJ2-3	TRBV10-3	CAISESLTGGKDTQYF	TGTGCCATCAGTGAGTCTTTGACAGGGGGCAAAGATACGCAGTATTTT
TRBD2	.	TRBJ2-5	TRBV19	CASRPGLAEQETQYF	TGTGCCAGTAGACCGGGACTAGCGGAACAAGAGACCCAGTACTTC
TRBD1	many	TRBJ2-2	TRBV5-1	CASSLTGQGFTGELFF	TGCGCCAGCAGCTTGACAGGACAGGGCTTCACCGGGGAGCTGTTTTTT
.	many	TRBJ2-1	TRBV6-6	CASSYTADEQFF	TGTGCCAGCAGTTACACGGCCGATGAGCAGTTCTTC
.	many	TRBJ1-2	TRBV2	CASSEMAVDGYTF	TGTGCCAGCAGTGAAATGGCAGTCGATGGCTACACCTTC
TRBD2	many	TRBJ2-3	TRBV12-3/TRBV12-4	CASSELRLADTDTQYF	TGTGCCAGCAGTGAACTTCGGCTAGCGGACACAGATACGCAGTATTTT
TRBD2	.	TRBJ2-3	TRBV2	CASSELAGGGDTQYF	TGTGCCAGCAGTGAATTGGCGGGAGGAGGAGATACGCAGTATTTT
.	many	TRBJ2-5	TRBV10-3	CASLGGETQYF	TGTGCCTCCTTAGGGGGAGAGACCCAGTACTTC
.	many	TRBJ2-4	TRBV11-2	CASSPVGNSPKNIQYF	TGTGCCAGCAGCCCAGTGGGGAATTCTCCCAAAAACATTCAGTACTTC
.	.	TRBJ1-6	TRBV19	CASSPTTESPLHF	TGTGCCAGTAGTCCGACCACGGAATCACCCCTCCACTTT
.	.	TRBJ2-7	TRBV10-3	CAIRGHSYEQYF	TGTGCCATCAGGGGACACTCCTACGAGCAGTACTTC
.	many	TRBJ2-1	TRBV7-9	CASGPRGDEQFF	TGTGCCAGCGGGCCGCGTGGGGATGAGCAGTTCTTC
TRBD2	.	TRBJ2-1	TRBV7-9	CASRTGSGRGSSYNEQFF	TGTGCCAGCCGGACAGGTAGCGGGAGGGGGAGCTCCTACAATGAGCAGTTCTTC
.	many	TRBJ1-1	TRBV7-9	CASTVGQNTEAFF	TGTGCCAGCACCGTCGGACAGAACACTGAAGCTTTCTTT
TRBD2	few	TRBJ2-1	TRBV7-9	CASSPSPSSSGRGKSSYNEQFF	TGTGCCAGCAGCCCCTCTCCTAGTTCTAGCGGGAGAGGGAAAAGCTCCTACAATGAGCAGTTCTTC
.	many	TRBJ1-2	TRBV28	CASRANYGYTF	TGTGCCAGCAGAGCTAACTATGGCTACACCTTC
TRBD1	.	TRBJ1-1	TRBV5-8	CASSLNFGRGQGTEAFF	TGTGCCAGCAGCCTAAACTTTGGCAGGGGGCAGGGCACTGAAGCTTTCTTT
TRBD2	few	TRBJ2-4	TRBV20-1	CSASVQGASGRAEGNIQYF	TGCAGTGCTAGCGTACAGGGGGCTAGCGGGAGGGCCGAGGGAAACATTCAGTACTTC
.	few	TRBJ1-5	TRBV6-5	CASSYPVSQPQHF	TGTGCCAGCAGTTACCCCGTCTCTCAGCCCCAGCATTTT
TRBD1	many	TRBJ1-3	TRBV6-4	CASSDKTSGGASGNTIYF	TGTGCCAGCAGTGACAAGACCTCAGGGGGAGCTTCTGGAAACACCATATATTTT
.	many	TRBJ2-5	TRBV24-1	CATQSGDQETQYF	TGTGCCACACAATCGGGGGACCAAGAGACCCAGTACTTC
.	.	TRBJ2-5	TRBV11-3	CASSLDLRKGETQYF	TGTGCCAGCAGCTTAGATCTGCGGAAGGGGGAGACCCAGTACTTC